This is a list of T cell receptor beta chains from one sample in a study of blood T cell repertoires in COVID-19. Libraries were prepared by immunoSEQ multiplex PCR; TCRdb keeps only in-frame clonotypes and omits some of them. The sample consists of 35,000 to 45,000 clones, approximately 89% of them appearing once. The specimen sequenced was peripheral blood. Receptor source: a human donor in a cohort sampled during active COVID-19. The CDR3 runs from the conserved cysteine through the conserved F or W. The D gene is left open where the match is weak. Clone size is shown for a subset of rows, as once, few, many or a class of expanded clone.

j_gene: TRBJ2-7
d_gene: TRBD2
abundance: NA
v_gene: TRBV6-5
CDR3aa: CASSSDGRGAYEQYF
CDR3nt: TGTGCCAGCAGTTCAGACGGGAGGGGCGCCTACGAGCAGTACTTC

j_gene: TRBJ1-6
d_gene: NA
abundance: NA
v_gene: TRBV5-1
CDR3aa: CASSPGQPTSSYNSPLHF
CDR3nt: TGCGCCAGCAGCCCGGGACAACCTACGAGCTCCTATAATTCACCCCTCCACTTT

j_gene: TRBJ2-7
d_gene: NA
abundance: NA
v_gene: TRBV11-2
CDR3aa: CASSLLYEQYF
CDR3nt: TGTGCCAGCAGTCTTCTCTACGAGCAGTACTTC

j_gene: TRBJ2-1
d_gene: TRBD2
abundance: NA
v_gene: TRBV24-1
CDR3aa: CATVVAGEVEQFF
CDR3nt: TGTGCCACCGTGGTAGCGGGGGAAGTTGAGCAGTTCTTC

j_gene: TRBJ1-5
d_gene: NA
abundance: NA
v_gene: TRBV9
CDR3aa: CASSASLNQPQHF
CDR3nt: TGTGCCAGCAGCGCCTCTCTCAATCAGCCCCAGCATTTT

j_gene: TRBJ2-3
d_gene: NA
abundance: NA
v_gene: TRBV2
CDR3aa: CASPRERVSSTDTQYF
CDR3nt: TGTGCCAGCCCCCGGGAACGAGTCTCGTCCACAGATACGCAGTATTTT

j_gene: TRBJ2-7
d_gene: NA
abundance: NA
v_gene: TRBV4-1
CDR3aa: CASSQLSRVSTPYEQYF
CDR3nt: TGCGCCAGCAGCCAACTCAGCAGGGTATCGACACCCTACGAGCAGTACTTC

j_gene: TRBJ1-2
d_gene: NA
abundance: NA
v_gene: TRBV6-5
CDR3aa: CASRSGGTDYGYTF
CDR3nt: TGTGCCAGCAGGTCCGGCGGGACGGACTATGGCTACACCTTC

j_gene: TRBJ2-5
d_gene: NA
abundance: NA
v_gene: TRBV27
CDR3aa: CASSQLGKMETQYF
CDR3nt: TGTGCCAGCAGTCAACTAGGGAAAATGGAGACCCAGTACTTC

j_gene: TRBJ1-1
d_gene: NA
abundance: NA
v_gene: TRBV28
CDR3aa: CASTPPARRTEAFF
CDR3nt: TGTGCCAGCACCCCTCCGGCGCGGCGCACTGAAGCTTTCTTT

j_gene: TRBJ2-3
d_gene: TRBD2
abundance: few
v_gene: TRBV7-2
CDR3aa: CASTWTSGGAGSTDTQYF
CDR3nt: TGTGCCAGCACCTGGACTAGCGGGGGGGCGGGTAGCACAGATACGCAGTATTTT

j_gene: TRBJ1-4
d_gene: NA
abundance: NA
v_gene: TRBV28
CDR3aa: CASRKTAGRDEKLFF
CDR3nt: TGTGCCAGCAGAAAGACCGCGGGACGGGATGAAAAACTGTTTTTT

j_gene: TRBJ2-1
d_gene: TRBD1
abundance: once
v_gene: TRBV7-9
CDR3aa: CASSSFSTGGSNEQFF
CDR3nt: TGTGCCAGCAGCTCCTTTTCGACAGGGGGATCGAATGAGCAGTTCTTC

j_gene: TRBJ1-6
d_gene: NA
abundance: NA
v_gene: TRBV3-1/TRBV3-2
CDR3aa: CASSQVVAGSPLHF
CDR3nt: TGTGCCAGCAGCCAAGTCGTGGCGGGATCACCCCTCCACTTT

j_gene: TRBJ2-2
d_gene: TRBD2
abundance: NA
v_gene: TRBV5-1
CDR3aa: CASSLYSGGFGGELFF
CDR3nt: TGCGCCAGCAGCTTGTACAGCGGGGGGTTCGGCGGGGAGCTGTTTTTT

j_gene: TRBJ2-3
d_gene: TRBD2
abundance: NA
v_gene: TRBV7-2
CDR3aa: CASGLAGGLDTQYF
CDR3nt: TGTGCCAGCGGACTAGCGGGAGGTTTAGATACGCAGTATTTT

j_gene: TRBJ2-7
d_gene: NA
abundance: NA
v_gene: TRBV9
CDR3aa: CASSVLGGYEQYF
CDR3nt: TGTGCCAGCAGCGTATTGGGGGGCTACGAGCAGTACTTC

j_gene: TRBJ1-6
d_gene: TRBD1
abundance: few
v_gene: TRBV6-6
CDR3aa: CASKPTGGGNSPLHF
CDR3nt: TGTGCCAGCAAACCGACAGGGGGCGGTAATTCACCCCTCCACTTT

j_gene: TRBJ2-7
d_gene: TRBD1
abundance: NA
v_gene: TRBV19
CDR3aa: CASSRDRKAYEQYF
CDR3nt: TGTGCCAGTAGCCGGGACAGGAAAGCCTACGAGCAGTACTTC

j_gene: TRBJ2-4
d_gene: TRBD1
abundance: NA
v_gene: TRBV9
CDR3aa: CASSVEGTGRNIQYF
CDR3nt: TGTGCCAGCAGCGTAGAGGGGACAGGGAGAAACATTCAGTACTTC

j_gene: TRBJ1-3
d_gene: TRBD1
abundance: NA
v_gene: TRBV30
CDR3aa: CAWSKNRGTGNTIYF
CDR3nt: TGTGCCTGGAGCAAGAACAGGGGGACTGGAAACACCATATATTTT

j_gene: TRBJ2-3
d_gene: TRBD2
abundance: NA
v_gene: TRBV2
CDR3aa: CASGREAGDHTDTQYF
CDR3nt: TGTGCCAGCGGACGGGAAGCGGGGGACCACACAGATACGCAGTATTTT

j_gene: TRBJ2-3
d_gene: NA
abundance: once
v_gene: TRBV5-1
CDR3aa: CASSLTATDTQYF
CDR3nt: TGCGCCAGCAGTTTGACAGCCACAGATACGCAGTATTTT

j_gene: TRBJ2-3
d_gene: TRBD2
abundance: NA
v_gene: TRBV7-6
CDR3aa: CASSQGLAGRKSTDTQYF
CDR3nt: TGTGCCAGCAGCCAAGGACTAGCGGGGAGGAAATCCACAGATACGCAGTATTTT

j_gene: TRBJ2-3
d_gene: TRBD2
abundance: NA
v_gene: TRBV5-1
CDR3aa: CASSIGLAGTDTQYF
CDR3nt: TGCGCCAGCAGCATAGGGCTAGCGGGCACAGATACGCAGTATTTT